These 5 T cell receptor beta chains originate from one sample sequenced in a study of blood T cell repertoires in COVID-19. Generated by immunoSEQ multiplex PCR, the TCRdb table keeps only in-frame clones and is missing some. The profile shows more than 150,000 clones, more than 70% of them singletons. The sample consisted of peripheral blood. The receptors were gathered from a man aged 45 to 65 with active or convalescent COVID-19.

The chain is built from TRBV4-1 and TRBJ1-6; D ambiguous. In germline, CDR1 is MGHRA, CDR2 YSYEKL. This CDR3 has 13 amino acids. Trimming pared 2 bases from V and 8 bases from J, leaving 7 bases between. The CDR3 DNA sequence: TGCGCCAGCAGCCAACTGGAGGATTCACCCCTCCACTTT. This sequence encodes CASSQLEDSPLHF.

The chain carries TRBV2 and TRBJ1-4, with D perhaps TRBD1 (5 bases). The CDR3 is 18 amino acids. Germline V gene lookup returns CDR1 SNHLY and CDR2 FYNNEI. Trimming removed 2 bases from V and 7 bases from J, with 23 bases in between. The CDR3: CASSELLPRAGWGEKLFF. CDR3 coding DNA: TGTGCCAGCAGTGAACTATTGCCCCGCGCAGGGTGGGGTGAAAAACTGTTTTTT.

The V gene is TRBV9, the J gene TRBJ1-2, with 8 bases matching TRBD1. The length of the CDR3 is 13 residues. The germline V gene encodes CDR1 SGDLS and CDR2 YYNGEE. J gave up 4 bases and V 5 bases, and 4 bases lay outside the gene matches. The CDR3 sequence: CASRNTGGYGYTF. The CDR3 DNA reads TGTGCCAGCAGAAATACAGGGGGCTATGGCTACACCTTC.

The gene calls are TRBV5-6 and TRBJ2-3, with a tentative D call TRBD2 (6 bases). Germline V gives CDR1 SGHDT, CDR2 YYEEEE. The CDR3 is 17 residues long. Trimming pared 2 bases from V and 0 bases from J, leaving 16 bases between. CDR3 amino acids: CASSFRGSGSSTDTQYF. CDR3 nucleotides: TGTGCCAGCAGCTTTAGGGGTAGCGGTTCTAGCACAGATACGCAGTATTTT.

In nucleotides, the CDR3 is TGTGCCAGCAGCGGACAGGCTCCCTACGAGCAGTACTTC. Translated, it gives CASSGQAPYEQYF. The gene calls are TRBV7-2 and TRBJ2-7; 7 positions agree with TRBD1. With V trimmed by 5 bases and J by 2 bases, 3 bases remained unmatched. This CDR3 has 13 residues. Germline values: CDR1 SGHTA, CDR2 FQGNSA.